The source of this TCR beta chain is a study of TIL therapy for anti-PD-1-resistant metastatic lung cancer. Study-level background: Tumor harvest preceded PD-1/PD-L1 blockade, followed by nivolumab treatment. Median patient age was almost 55, ranging roughly 35-85 years.

Study-wide results and limits: Infused TIL clonotypes partially replaced the baseline blood repertoire, then decayed over months.

CDR1 and CDR2 from the germline V gene are SGHRS and YFSETQ. Trimming took off 0 bases at V and 3 bases at J, with 13 bases between the two ends. There are 15 residues in the CDR3. The immunoSEQ assay was v3. Method: immunoSEQ multiplex PCR; TCRdb's copy keeps in-frame clones and lacks some. The table lists about 36,000 clones, roughly 80% of them singletons, with about 6% in the top ten. The sample's time point: pre-treatment sample, taken before nivolumab and TIL therapy. Patients were adults with stage 4 NSCLC. This clone was seen a handful of times. Antigen unknown. The gene calls are TRBV5-1 and TRBJ2-7; no firm D call. The sequence was collected from a person aged 25-85 years with non-small cell lung cancer. The material was blood, obtained at baseline. The CDR3 bases are TGCGCCAGCAGCTTGGCCGAGATAAACCACTACGAGCAGTACTTC. It encodes CASSLAEINHYEQYF.